The rows below give T cell receptor beta chains drawn from one sample of a study of post-analysis software for immune sequencing data. Each CDR3 protein gets one entry after TCRdb re-called the PCR reads with MiXCR. The sample lists hundreds of thousands of distinct CDR3 sequences; roughly 35% were seen once. Source material: blood. The receptors here all came from a girl between 10 and 17 years old with multiple sclerosis. The CDR3 runs from the conserved cysteine through the conserved F or W. Where a row states a size, it is once, few, many or the class of an expanded clone; other rows omit it.

j_call v_call clone_size cdr3_aa
TRBJ1-2 TRBV6-1 NA CASSATQGVEGYTF
NA TRBV4-1 NA CASSRTSGVEQYF
TRBJ2-1 TRBV5-1 NA CASSVLAADEQFF
TRBJ2-4 TRBV7-9 NA CASSSRPFNIQYF
TRBJ1-1 TRBV12-3/TRBV12-4 NA CASSPRTLITEAFF
TRBJ2-5 TRBV5-5 NA CASSLGRQQGGTQYF
TRBJ2-7 TRBV4-1 NA CASSQTLGQNYEQYF
TRBJ2-1 TRBV30 few CAWSAGTGDNEQFF
TRBJ2-5 TRBV29-1 few CSVLTGEWETQYF
TRBJ2-4 TRBV27 NA CASSQGTGGKNIQYF
TRBJ2-7 TRBV28 NA CASSTTEYEQYF
TRBJ1-1 TRBV7-3 NA CASSLTPGVEAFF
TRBJ1-4 TRBV5-1 NA CASSLPGSANEKLFF
TRBJ1-5 TRBV5-8 once CASSFGYSANQPQHF
TRBJ1-1 TRBV5-1 NA CASSLEGGSLAEAFF
TRBJ2-7 TRBV15 few CATSRDQGDYSYEQYF
TRBJ2-1 TRBV29-1 few CSVGGQGAHNEQFF
TRBJ2-7 TRBV29-1 NA CSVWEGDRTSTTYEQYF
TRBJ1-1 TRBV18 once CAGSPSTTRQGRNTEAFF
TRBJ2-2 TRBV12-3/TRBV12-4 NA CASSQTSSGELFF
TRBJ2-7 TRBV30 NA CAWRRGAGYEQYF
TRBJ1-2 TRBV7-9 few CASSSQGAPKDGYTF
TRBJ2-7 TRBV28 NA CASSLTGTVSYEQYF
TRBJ2-1 TRBV20-1 NA CSAHVRYLSSYNEQFF
TRBJ1-2 TRBV5-1 once CASSPGGAAGYGYTF
TRBJ1-5 TRBV6-6 NA CASSYSIGSNQPQHF
TRBJ1-6 TRBV20-1 NA CSARPLGRAYNSPLHF
TRBJ2-3 TRBV12-3/TRBV12-4 NA CASSSPDRVGTDTEYF
TRBJ2-1 TRBV18 NA CASSPRVPGQGDNEQFF
TRBJ2-3 TRBV9 few CASGSGQQDTQYF
TRBJ2-3 TRBV6-6 NA CASSWQDTQYF
TRBJ2-2 TRBV20-1 NA CSATPSGTGELFF
TRBJ2-5 TRBV5-1 NA CASSFSLAGAGVTETQYF
TRBJ2-7 TRBV7-2 many CASSSPMGYEQYF
TRBJ2-3 TRBV4-1 NA CASSQGTFGGGPSDTQYF
TRBJ1-2 TRBV4-2 few CASSQEGSGYTF
TRBJ2-7 TRBV14 NA CASSLTQGGGPYEQYF
TRBJ1-2 TRBV27 few CASSPTTGANYGYTF
TRBJ2-7 TRBV5-6 few CASSFGQGDSLYF
TRBJ2-1 TRBV7-6 few CASSYTVGVSSYNEQFF
TRBJ1-2 TRBV7-2 few CASSLDGDSYGYTF
TRBJ2-5 TRBV7-2 few CASSLVQGEETQYF
TRBJ2-5 TRBV29-1 few CSGSYGGQETQYF
TRBJ1-1 TRBV5-1 NA CASSVTGVSTEAFF
TRBJ2-1 TRBV7-8 few CASSSQPAGVDEQFF
TRBJ2-1 TRBV28 NA CASREERGGYNEQFF
TRBJ1-1 TRBV7-9 NA CASSPRGGGNTEAFF
TRBJ2-7 TRBV12-3/TRBV12-4 NA CASSPGDLFSYEQYF
TRBJ1-5 TRBV12-3/TRBV12-4 NA CASSFISSNQPQHF
TRBJ2-5 TRBV5-8 once CASSWATGQETQYF
NA TRBV11-2 NA CASSLTVLEQYF
TRBJ2-3 TRBV12-3/TRBV12-4 NA CASSFIARTDTQYF
TRBJ2-3 TRBV5-1 few CASSLSWGNTDTQYF
TRBJ1-1 TRBV18 NA CASSPPGTGGTEAFF
TRBJ1-2 TRBV3-1 few CASSPSGQGAQGYTF
TRBJ1-1 TRBV28 NA CASITTNTEAFF
TRBJ1-2 TRBV6-1 few CALWTGYNYGYTF
TRBJ2-1 TRBV25-1 few CASSNRVQGNEQFF
TRBJ2-7 TRBV5-4 NA CASSPDLGGKAYEQYF
TRBJ2-1 TRBV24-1 NA CATSDPPRNEQFF